A single T cell receptor (beta chain) is shown here with its context. The data were taken from a study of blood T cell repertoires in COVID-19. Study as a whole: From T cells, B-cell-depleted T cells, or PBMCs came the material, which was cDNA or gDNA.

Clones were read by immunoSEQ multiplex PCR, and TCRdb kept only the in-frame ones, dropping some. The sample records 95,000 to 110,000 clones, 70% to 85% being singletons. V lost 1 base to trimming and J lost 4 bases; unmatched junction nucleotides: 6. The CDR3 consists of 15 residues. Germline V gives CDR1 MGHRA, CDR2 YSYEKL. J is TRBJ2-5 and V is TRBV4-1, with 7 nucleotides matching TRBD1. This receptor was identified in a woman aged 80 or over with active or convalescent COVID-19. The source material was peripheral blood. CDR3 residues: CASSQGQGYGETQYF. Written as DNA, the CDR3 is TGCGCCAGCAGCCAAGGACAGGGATATGGAGAGACCCAGTACTTC.